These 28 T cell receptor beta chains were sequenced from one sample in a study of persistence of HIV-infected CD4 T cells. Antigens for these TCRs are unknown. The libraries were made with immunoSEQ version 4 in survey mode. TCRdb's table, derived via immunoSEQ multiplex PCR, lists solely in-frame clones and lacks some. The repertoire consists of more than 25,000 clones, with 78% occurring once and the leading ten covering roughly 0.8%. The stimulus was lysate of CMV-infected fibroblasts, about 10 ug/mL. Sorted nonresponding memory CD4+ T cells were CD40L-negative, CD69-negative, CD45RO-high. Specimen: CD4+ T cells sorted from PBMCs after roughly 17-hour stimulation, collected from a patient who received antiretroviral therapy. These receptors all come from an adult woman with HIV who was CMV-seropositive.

The CDR3 DNA reads as TGTGCCAGCAGTGACCCCACAGGGTTCGACACCATATATTTT. This translates into CASSDPTGFDTIYF. V is TRBV25-1 and J is TRBJ1-3, with D tentatively TRBD1 (6 bases). V was shortened by 3 bases and J by 8 bases, with 14 bases between the two germline ends. Germline lookup yields CDR1 MGHDK and CDR2 SYGVNS. The CDR3 sequence is 14 residues long.

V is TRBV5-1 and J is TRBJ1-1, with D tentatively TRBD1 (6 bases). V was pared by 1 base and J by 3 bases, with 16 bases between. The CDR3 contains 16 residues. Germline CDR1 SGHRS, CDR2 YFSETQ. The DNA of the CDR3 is TGCGCCAGCAGCTTGTCGCAGGGGCCAGAGGACACTGAAGCTTTCTTT. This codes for CASSLSQGPEDTEAFF.

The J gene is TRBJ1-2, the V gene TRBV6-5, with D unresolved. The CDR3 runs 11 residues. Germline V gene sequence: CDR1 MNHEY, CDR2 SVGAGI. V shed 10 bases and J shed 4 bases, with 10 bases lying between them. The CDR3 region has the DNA TGTGCCACCATGAGATTCTATGGCTACACCTTC. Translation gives CATMRFYGYTF.

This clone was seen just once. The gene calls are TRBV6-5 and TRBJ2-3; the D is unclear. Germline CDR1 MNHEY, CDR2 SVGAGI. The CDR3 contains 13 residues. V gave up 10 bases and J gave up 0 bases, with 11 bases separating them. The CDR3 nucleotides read TGTGCCACCAAGATCTCTAGCACAGATACGCAGTATTTT. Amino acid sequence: CATKISSTDTQYF.

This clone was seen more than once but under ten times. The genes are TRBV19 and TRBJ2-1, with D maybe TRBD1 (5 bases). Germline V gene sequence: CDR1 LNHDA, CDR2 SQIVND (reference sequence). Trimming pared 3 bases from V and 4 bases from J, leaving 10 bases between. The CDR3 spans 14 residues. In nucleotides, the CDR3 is TGTGCCAGTAGTATCAGGGTTGCGTACAATGAGCAGTTCTTC. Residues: CASSIRVAYNEQFF.

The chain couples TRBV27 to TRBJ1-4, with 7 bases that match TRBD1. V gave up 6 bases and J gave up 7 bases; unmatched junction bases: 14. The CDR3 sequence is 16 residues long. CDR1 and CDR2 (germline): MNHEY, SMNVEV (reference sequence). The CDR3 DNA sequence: TGTGCCAGCAGCTCCCTATTACAGGGGCGGGGTGAAAAACTGTTTTTT. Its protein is CASSSLLQGRGEKLFF.

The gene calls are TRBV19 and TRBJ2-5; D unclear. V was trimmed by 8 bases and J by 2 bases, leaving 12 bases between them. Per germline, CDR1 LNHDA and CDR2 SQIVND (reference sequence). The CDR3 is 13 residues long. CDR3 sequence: CASRADLQETQYF. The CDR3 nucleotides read TGTGCCAGTCGAGCAGACTTACAAGAGACCCAGTACTTC.

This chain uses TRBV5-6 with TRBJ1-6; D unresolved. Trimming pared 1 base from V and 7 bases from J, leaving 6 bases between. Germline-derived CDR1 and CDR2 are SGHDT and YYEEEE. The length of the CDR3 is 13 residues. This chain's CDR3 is CASSLRENSPLHF. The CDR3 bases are TGTGCCAGCAGCTTGAGGGAGAATTCACCCCTCCACTTT.

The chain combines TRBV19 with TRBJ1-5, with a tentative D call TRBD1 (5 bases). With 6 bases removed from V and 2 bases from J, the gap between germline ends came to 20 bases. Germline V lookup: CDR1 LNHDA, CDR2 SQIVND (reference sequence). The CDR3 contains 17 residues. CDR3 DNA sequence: TGTGCCAGTAGGACACACCTAACAGGCGGGGGCAATCAGCCCCAGCATTTT. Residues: CASRTHLTGGGNQPQHF.

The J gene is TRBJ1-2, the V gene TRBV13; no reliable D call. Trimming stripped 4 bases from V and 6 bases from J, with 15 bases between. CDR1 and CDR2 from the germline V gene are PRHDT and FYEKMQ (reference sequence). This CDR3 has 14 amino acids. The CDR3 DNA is TGTGCCAGCAGCTCCCCCGGGCCTTCGGATGGCTACACCTTC. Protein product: CASSSPGPSDGYTF. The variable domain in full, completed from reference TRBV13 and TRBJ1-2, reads AAGVIQSPRHLIKEKRETATLKCYPIPRHDTVYWYQQGPGQDPQFLISFYEKMQSDKGSIPDRFSAQQFSDYHSELNMSSLELGDSALYFCASSSPGPSDGYTFGSGTRLTVV.

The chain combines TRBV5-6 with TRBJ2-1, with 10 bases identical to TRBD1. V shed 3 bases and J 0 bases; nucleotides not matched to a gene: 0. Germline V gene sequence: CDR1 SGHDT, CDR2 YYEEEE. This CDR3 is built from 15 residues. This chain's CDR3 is CASSWTGGSYNEQFF. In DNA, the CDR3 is TGTGCCAGCAGCTGGACAGGGGGCTCCTACAATGAGCAGTTCTTC.

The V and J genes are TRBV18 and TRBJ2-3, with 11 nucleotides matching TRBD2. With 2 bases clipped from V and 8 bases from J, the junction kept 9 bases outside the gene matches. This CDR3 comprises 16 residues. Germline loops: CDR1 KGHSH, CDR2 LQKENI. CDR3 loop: CASSPTLAGGQGTQYF. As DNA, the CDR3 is TGTGCCAGCTCACCAACCCTAGCGGGGGGCCAGGGTACGCAGTATTTT.

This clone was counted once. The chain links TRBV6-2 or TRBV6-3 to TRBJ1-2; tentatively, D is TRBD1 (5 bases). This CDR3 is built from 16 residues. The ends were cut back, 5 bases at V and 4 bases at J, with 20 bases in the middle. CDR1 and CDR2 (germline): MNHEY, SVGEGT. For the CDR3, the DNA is TGTGCCAGCAGTGACGGGTTCTTCGGGGGGACCTATGGCTACACCTTC. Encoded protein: CASSDGFFGGTYGYTF.

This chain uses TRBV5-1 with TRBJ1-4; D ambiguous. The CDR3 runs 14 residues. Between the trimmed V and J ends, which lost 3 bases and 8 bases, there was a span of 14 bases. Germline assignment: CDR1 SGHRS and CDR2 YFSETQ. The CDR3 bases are TGCGCCAGCAGCTCGTCCGGGGTTTTCGAAAAACTGTTTTTT. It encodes CASSSSGVFEKLFF.

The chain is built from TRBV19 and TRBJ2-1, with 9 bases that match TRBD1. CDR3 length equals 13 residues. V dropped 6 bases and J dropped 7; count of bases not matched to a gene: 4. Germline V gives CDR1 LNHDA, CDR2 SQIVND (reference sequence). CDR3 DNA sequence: TGTGCCAGTAGCGGGACAGGGTTTAATGAGCAGTTCTTC. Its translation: CASSGTGFNEQFF.

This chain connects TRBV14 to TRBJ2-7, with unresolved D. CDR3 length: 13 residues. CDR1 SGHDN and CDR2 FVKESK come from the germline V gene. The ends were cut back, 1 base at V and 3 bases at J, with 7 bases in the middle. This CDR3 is CASSQAVVYEQYF. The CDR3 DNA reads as TGTGCCAGCAGCCAAGCCGTAGTCTACGAGCAGTACTTC. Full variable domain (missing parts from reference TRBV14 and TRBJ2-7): EAGVTQFPSHSVIEKGQTVTLRCDPISGHDNLYWYRRVMGKEIKFLLHFVKESKQDESGMPNNRFLAERTGGTYSTLKVQPAELEDSGVYFCASSQAVVYEQYFGPGTRLTVT.

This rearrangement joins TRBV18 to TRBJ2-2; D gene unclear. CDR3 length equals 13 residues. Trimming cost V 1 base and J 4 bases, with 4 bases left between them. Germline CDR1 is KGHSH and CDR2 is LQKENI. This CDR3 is CASSPLPTGELFF. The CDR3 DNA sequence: TGTGCCAGCTCACCACTCCCCACCGGGGAGCTGTTTTTT.

The CDR3 protein is CASSRTTDTQYF. The CDR3 region has the DNA TGTGCCAGCAGCCGGACGACAGATACGCAGTATTTT. The genes are TRBV7-8 and TRBJ2-3; unclear D gene. V dropped 5 bases and J dropped 3 bases, with 6 bases sitting between them. The length of the CDR3 is 12 residues. Germline-derived CDR1 and CDR2 are SGHVS and FQNEAQ.

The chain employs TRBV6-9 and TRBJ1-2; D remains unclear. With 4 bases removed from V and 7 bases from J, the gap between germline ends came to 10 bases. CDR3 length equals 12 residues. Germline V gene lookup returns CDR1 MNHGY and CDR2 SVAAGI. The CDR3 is CASSSAVGGYTF. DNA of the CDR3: TGTGCCAGCAGTTCGGCGGTCGGTGGCTACACCTTC.

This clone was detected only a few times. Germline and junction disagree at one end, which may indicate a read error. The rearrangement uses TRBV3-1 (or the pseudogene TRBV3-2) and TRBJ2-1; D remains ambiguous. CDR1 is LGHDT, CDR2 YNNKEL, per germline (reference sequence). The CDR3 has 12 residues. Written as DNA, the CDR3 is TGTGCCAGCAGCCAAGAGGGTAGCCTCTCGATCTTC. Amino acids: CASSQEGSLSIF.

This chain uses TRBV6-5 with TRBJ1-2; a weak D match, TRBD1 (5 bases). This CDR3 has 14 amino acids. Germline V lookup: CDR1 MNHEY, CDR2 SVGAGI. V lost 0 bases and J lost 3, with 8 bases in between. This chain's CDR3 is CASSYSGRDYGYTF. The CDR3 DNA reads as TGTGCCAGCAGTTACTCGGGCAGGGACTATGGCTACACCTTC.

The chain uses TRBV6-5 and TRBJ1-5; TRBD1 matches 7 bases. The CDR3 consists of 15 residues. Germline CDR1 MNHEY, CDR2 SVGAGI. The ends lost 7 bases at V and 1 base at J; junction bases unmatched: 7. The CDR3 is CASIIDRESNQPQHF. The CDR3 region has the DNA TGTGCCAGCATCATAGACAGGGAGAGCAATCAGCCCCAGCATTTT.

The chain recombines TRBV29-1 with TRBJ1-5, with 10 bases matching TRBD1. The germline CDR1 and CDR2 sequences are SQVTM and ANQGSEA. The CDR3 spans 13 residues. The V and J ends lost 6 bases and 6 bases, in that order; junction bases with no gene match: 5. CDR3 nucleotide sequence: TGCAGCGTCAGCGGACAGGGGGGTCAGCCCCAGCATTTT. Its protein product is CSVSGQGGQPQHF. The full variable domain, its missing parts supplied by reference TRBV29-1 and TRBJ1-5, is SAVISQKPSRDICQRGTSLTIQCQVDSQVTMMFWYRQQPGQSLTLIATANQGSEATYESGFVIDKFPISRPNLTFSTLTVSNMSPEDSSIYLCSVSGQGGQPQHFGDGTRLSIL.

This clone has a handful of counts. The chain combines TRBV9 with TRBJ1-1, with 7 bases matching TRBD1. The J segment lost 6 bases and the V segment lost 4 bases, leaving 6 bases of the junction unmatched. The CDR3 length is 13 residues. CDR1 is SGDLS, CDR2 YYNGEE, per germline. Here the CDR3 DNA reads TGTGCCAGCAGCCCACAGGGGAAAGCTGAAGCTTTCTTT. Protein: CASSPQGKAEAFF.

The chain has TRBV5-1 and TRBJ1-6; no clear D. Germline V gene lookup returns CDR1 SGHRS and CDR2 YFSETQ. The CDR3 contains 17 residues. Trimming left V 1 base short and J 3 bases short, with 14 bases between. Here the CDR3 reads CASSLPRGGGYNSPLHF. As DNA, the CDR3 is TGCGCCAGCAGCTTGCCCCGGGGAGGAGGCTATAATTCACCCCTCCACTTT.

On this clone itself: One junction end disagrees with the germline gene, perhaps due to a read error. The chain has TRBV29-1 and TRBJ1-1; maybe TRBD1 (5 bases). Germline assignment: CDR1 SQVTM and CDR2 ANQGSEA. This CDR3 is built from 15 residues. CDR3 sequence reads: CSVARRQGMKTEAFF. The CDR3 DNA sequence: TGCAGCGTTGCCCGTCGGCAGGGTATGAAAACTGAAGCTTTCTTT.

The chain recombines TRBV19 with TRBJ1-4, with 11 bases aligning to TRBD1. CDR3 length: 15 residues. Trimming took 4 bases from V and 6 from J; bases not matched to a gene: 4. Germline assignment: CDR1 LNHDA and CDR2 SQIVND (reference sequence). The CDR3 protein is CASSNPGQGDEKLFF. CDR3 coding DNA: TGTGCCAGTAGTAATCCGGGACAGGGGGATGAAAAACTGTTTTTT.

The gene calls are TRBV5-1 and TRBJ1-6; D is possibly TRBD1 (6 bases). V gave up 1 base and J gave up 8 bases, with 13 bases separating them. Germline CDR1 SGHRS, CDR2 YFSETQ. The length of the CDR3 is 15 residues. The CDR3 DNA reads TGCGCCAGCAGCTTGCAGGGGCGACCTTATTCACCCCTCCACTTT. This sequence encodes CASSLQGRPYSPLHF.